This is a list of T cell receptor beta chains from one sample in a study of blood T cell repertoires in COVID-19. TCRdb's copy holds only in-frame clones and misses some; the assay was immunoSEQ multiplex PCR. The data show around 110,000 clones, about 80% seen once. The sample was peripheral blood. These receptors were collected from a man between 60 and 75 years old with active or convalescent COVID-19. Both conserved end residues are part of each CDR3. The order of the fields is J gene, clone size, D gene, V gene, CDR3 protein, CDR3 DNA. A D gene is named only where the DNA matches it firmly. The size of a clone is reported for some rows only, either as once, few or many, or as a class for expanded clones.

TRBJ1-4	.	.	TRBV2	CASSEGRPNKLFF	TGTGCCAGCAGTGAGGGGCGACCGAACAAACTGTTTTTT
TRBJ2-7	.	TRBD2	TRBV5-1	CASSLVVVRTSGPREQYF	TGCGCCAGCAGCTTGGTGGTAGTTAGGACTAGCGGCCCCCGGGAGCAGTACTTC
TRBJ2-2	once	.	TRBV3-1/TRBV3-2	CASSQDVYGELFF	TGTGCCAGCAGCCAAGATGTGTACGGGGAGCTGTTTTTT
TRBJ2-3	.	.	TRBV10-1	CARTRGWMGPYTDTQYF	TGCGCCCGAACCCGGGGGTGGATGGGGCCCTACACAGATACGCAGTATTTT
TRBJ1-2	.	TRBD1	TRBV18	CASSARTGAPNYGYTF	TGTGCCAGCTCAGCCAGGACAGGGGCCCCTAACTATGGCTACACCTTC
TRBJ2-1	few	TRBD2	TRBV2	CASSVRSGSGNEQFF	TGTGCCAGCAGTGTAAGAAGCGGGAGCGGTAATGAGCAGTTCTTC
TRBJ2-1	.	.	TRBV20-1	CSASLNNEQFF	TGCAGTGCTAGTCTAAACAATGAGCAGTTCTTC
TRBJ2-3	.	.	TRBV5-1	CASSTRGRGPTDTQYF	TGCGCCAGCAGCACCCGGGGCAGGGGACCCACAGATACGCAGTATTTT
TRBJ1-2	.	TRBD1	TRBV18	CASSPGTGRGYTF	TGTGCCAGCTCTCCCGGGACAGGGAGAGGCTACACCTTC
TRBJ2-1	.	.	TRBV4-3	CASSYELSDEQFF	TGCGCCAGCAGCTATGAGTTAAGCGATGAGCAGTTCTTC
TRBJ1-1	.	.	TRBV10-3	CAIKDSPSGAEAFF	TGTGCCATCAAAGACAGTCCCAGTGGCGCTGAAGCTTTCTTT
TRBJ1-4	.	.	TRBV7-2	CASSSRGNEKLFF	TGTGCCAGCAGCTCCCGGGGTAATGAAAAACTGTTTTTT